These T cell receptor beta chains were read from a single sample in a study of shared clonotypes between healthy human individuals. Using immunoSEQ multiplex PCR, the repertoire was profiled, and TCRdb retains in-frame clones only, with some absent. The sample holds hundreds of thousands of clones; roughly 95% are singletons and the top ten take approximately 0.11%. The sequenced sample was naive CD8+ T cells sorted from blood. All receptors come from a woman aged 25 to 39 in good health. Both conserved end residues are part of each CDR3. A D gene is named only where the DNA matches it firmly.

V gene	J gene	D gene	CDR3 DNA	CDR3 protein
TRBV7-9	TRBJ2-7	-	TGTGCCAGCAGCGAACTCCTCTACGAGCAGTACTTC	CASSELLYEQYF
TRBV4-1	TRBJ2-5	-	TGCGCCAGCAGCCAAGCAGATCAGATGCAAGAGACCCAGTACTTC	CASSQADQMQETQYF
TRBV27	TRBJ1-2	-	TGTGCCAGCAGTTTGGGCAGAGCTAACTATGGCTACACCTTC	CASSLGRANYGYTF
TRBV11-2	TRBJ2-1	-	TGTGCCAGCAGCTCCCCCGGGACTCGAAACAATGAGCAGTTCTTC	CASSSPGTRNNEQFF
TRBV2	TRBJ2-7	-	TGTGCCAGCAGTGTCGGGGGCGAGGCGGGCGAGCAGTACTTC	CASSVGGEAGEQYF
TRBV29-1	TRBJ1-1	TRBD1	TGCAGCGTTGTCGGACAGGGCACTGAAGCTTTCTTT	CSVVGQGTEAFF
TRBV7-9	TRBJ2-7	-	TGTGCCAGCAGCTTGCCTCCGGTTGAGCAGTACTTC	CASSLPPVEQYF
TRBV15	TRBJ1-5	-	TGTGCCACCAGCAGAGTATTCACCCGTCGGGGGGGGTTCGGTCAGCCCCAGCATTTT	CATSRVFTRRGGFGQPQHF
TRBV27	TRBJ2-1	TRBD2	TGTGCCAGCAGTTTTAGCGGGGGTAGGGATGAGCAGTTCTTC	CASSFSGGRDEQFF
TRBV28	TRBJ2-5	-	TGTGCCAGCAGTTACGACCTTCGGACCCAGTACTTC	CASSYDLRTQYF